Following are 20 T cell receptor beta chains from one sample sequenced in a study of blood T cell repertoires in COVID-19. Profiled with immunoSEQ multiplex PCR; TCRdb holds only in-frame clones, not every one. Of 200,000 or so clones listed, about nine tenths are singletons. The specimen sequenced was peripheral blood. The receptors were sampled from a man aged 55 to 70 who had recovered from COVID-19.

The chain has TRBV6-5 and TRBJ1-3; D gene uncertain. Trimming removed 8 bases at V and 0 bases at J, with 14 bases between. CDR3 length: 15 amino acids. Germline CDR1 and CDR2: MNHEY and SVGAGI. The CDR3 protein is CASLRDSGSGNTIYF. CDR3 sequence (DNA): TGTGCCAGCCTGCGGGATTCAGGCTCTGGAAACACCATATATTTT.

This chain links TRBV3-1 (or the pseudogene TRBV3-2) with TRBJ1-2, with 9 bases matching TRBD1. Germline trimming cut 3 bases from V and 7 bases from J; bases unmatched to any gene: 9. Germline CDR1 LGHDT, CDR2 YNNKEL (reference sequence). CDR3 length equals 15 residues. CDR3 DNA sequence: TGTGCCAGCAGCCAGGCTTTGACAGGGGGAGGTGGCTACACCTTC. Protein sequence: CASSQALTGGGGYTF.

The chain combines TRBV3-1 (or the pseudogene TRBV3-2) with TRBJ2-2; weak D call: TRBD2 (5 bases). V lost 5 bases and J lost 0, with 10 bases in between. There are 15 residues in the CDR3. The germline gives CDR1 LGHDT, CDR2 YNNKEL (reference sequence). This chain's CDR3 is CASSLGLPNTGELFF. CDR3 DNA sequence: TGTGCCAGCAGCTTAGGACTCCCGAACACCGGGGAGCTGTTTTTT.

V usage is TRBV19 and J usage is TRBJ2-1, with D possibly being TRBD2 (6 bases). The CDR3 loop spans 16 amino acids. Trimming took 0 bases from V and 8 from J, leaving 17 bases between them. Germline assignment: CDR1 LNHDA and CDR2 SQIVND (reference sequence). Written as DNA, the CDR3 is TGTGCCAGTAGTATAGATCTACTAGCAGTTGGGTATGAGCAGTTCTTC. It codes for CASSIDLLAVGYEQFF.

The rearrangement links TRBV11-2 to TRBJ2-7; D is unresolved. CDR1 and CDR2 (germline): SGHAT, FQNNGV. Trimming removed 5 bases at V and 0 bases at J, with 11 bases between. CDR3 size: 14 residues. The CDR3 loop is CASSANTRSYEQYF. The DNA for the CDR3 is TGTGCCAGCAGCGCAAACACCCGCTCCTACGAGCAGTACTTC. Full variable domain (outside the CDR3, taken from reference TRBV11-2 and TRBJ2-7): EAGVAQSPRYKIIEKRQSVAFWCNPISGHATLYWYQQILGQGPKLLIQFQNNGVVDDSQLPKDRFSAERLKGVDSTLKIQPAKLEDSAVYLCASSANTRSYEQYFGPGTRLTVT.

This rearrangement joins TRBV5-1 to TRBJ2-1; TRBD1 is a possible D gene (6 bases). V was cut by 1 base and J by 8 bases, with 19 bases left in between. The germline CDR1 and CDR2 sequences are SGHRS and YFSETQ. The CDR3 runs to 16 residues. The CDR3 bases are TGCGCCAGCAGCTTGCTGGGCAGGGGAGTTTCGGATGAGCAGTTCTTC. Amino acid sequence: CASSLLGRGVSDEQFF.

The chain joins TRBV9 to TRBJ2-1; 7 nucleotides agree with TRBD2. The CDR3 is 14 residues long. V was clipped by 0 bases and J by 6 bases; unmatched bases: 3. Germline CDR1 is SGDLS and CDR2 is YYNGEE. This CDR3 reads CASSVVGLGNEQFF. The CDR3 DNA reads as TGTGCCAGCAGCGTAGTTGGACTAGGCAATGAGCAGTTCTTC.

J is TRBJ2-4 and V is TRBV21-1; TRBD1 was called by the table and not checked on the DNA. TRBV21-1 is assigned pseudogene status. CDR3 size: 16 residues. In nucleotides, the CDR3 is TGTGCCAGCATCTTCCGGGACAGGGGTCTCGAGAACATTCAGTACTTC. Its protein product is CASIFRDRGLENIQYF.

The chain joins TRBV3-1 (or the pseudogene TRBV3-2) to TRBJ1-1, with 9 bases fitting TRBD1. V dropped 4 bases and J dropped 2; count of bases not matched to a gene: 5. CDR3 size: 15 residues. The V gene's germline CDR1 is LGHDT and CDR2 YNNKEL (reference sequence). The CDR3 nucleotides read TGTGCCAGCAGCCTGTGGACAGGGGTCAACACTGAAGCTTTCTTT. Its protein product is CASSLWTGVNTEAFF.

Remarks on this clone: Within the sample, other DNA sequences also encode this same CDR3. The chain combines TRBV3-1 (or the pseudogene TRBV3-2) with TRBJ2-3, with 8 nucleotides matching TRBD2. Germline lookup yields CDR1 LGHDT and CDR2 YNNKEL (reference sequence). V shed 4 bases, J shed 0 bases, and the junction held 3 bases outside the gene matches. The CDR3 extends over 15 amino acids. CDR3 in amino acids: CASSLTSGSTDTQYF. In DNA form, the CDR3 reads TGTGCCAGCAGCCTAACTAGCGGTAGCACAGATACGCAGTATTTT.

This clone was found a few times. This chain's CDR3 is CASSFPTENNSPLHF. For the CDR3, the DNA is TGTGCCAGCAGCTTTCCCACAGAAAATAATTCACCCCTCCACTTT. This chain links TRBV5-8 with TRBJ1-6, with D hard to call. V was cut by 2 bases and J by 5 bases, with 11 bases left in between. CDR3 length: 15 amino acids. Germline V gene data show CDR1 as SGHTS and CDR2 as YDEGEE.

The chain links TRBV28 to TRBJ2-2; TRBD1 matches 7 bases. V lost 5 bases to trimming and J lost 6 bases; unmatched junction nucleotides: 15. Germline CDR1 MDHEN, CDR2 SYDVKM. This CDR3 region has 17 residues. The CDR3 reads CASSPNPTGLYAGELFF. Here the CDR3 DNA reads TGTGCCAGCAGTCCAAACCCGACAGGGTTATACGCCGGGGAGCTGTTTTTT.

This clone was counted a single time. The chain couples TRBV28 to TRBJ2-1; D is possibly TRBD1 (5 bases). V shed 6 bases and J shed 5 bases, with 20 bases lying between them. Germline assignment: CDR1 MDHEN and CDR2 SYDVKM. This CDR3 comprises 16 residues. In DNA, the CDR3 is TGTGCCAGCAGCAATAGGGGTCAATGGCATAACAATGAGCAGTTCTTC. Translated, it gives CASSNRGQWHNNEQFF.

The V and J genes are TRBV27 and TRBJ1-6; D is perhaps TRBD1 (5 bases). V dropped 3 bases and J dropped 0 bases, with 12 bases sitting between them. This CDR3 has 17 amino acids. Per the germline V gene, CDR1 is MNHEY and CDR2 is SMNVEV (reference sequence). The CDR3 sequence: CASSFGGTSSYNSPLHF. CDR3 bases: TGTGCCAGCAGTTTTGGGGGGACTAGCTCCTATAATTCACCCCTCCACTTT.

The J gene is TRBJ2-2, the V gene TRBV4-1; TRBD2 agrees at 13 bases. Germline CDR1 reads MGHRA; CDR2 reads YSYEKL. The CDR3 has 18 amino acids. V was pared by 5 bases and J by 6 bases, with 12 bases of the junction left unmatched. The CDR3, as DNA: TGCGCCAGCAGCAGGGAGTCGGGACTAGCGGGATTGTCCGGGGAGCTGTTTTTT. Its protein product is CASSRESGLAGLSGELFF.

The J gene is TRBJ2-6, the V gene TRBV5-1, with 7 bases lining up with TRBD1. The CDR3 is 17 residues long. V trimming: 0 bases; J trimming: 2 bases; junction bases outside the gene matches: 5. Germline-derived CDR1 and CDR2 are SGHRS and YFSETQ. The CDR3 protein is CASSLGDRVAGANVLTF. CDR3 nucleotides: TGCGCCAGCAGCTTGGGTGACAGGGTTGCTGGGGCCAACGTCCTGACTTTC.

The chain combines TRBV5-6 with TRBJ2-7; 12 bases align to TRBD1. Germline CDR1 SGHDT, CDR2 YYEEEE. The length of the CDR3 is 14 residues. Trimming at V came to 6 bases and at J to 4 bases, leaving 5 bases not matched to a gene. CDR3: CASKRDRGRYEQYF. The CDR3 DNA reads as TGTGCCAGCAAAAGGGACAGGGGGCGTTACGAGCAGTACTTC.

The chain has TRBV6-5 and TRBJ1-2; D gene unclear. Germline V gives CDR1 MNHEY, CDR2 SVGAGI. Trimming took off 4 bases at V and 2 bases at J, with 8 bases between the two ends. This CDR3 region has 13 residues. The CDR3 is CASSSPLNYGYTF. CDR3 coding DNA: TGTGCCAGCAGTTCCCCCTTAAACTATGGCTACACCTTC.

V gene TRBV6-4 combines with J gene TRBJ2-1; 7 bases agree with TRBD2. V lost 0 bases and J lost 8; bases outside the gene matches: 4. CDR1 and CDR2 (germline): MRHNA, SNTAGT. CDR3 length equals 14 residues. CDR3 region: CASSDSGLRDEQFF. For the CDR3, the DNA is TGTGCCAGCAGTGACTCGGGACTACGGGATGAGCAGTTCTTC.

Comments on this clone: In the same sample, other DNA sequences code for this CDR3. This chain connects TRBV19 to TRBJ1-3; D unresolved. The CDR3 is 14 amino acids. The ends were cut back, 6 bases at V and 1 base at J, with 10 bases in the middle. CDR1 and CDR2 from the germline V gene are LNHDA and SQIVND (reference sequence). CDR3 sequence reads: CASSVDSSGNTIYF. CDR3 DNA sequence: TGTGCCAGTAGCGTCGACTCATCTGGAAACACCATATATTTT.